This TCR beta chain was captured by sequencing in a study of spatial heterogeneity in lung cancer (dated by TCRdb to between 2018 and 2020). Regarding the research as a whole: More beta-chain than alpha-chain transcripts were consistently detected, likely reflecting higher beta-chain transcript abundance. The study quantitatively compared TCR alpha and beta repertoires across multiple tumor regions, matched nontumor lung and blood in non-small cell lung cancer. In the raw uncorrected reads, each unique combination of TCR and UMI appeared on average more than ten times. Both alpha and beta chains were TCR-sequenced in hundreds of tumor regions, fewer than 80 matched nontumor lung samples and around 54 PBMC samples obtained at surgery. Nonsynonymous mutation counts, determined by whole-exome sequencing of tumor tissue, were related to features of the TCR repertoire.

Findings and caveats that apply to the study as a whole: Confirming at a functional level the hypothesis that regional TCRs recognize regional mutations was considered to require additional single-cell paired TCR alpha and beta sequencing. Ubiquitous expanded tumor TCRs showed up in blood more often at tumor resection than at routine follow-up.

Many counts were recorded for this clonotype. Its antigen target is currently unknown. Per-nucleotide qualities are absent, and no much larger clonotype sits a single base away. Since the library was made to target alpha chains, this beta chain is a stray read and its abundance is not meaningful. Trimmed from V: 6 bases; trimmed from J: 1 base; junction bases lacking a gene match: 7. The CDR3, from cysteine to phenylalanine, totals 16 residues. Kept here is only the CDR3 DNA, which spans 48 bases and is read in frame from base 1. In the germline V gene, CDR1 corresponds to MDHEN and CDR2 to SYDVKM. This specimen's time point label, interpreted: sample taken at primary tumor resection. Whole RNA extracted from tumor and nontumor lung tissue, or from cryopreserved PBMC samples, was used for TCR sequencing without cell sorting. Samples were obtained from 72 patients with early-stage, untreated non-small cell lung cancer from the lung TRACERx cohort. Only patients with enough RNA available from two or more tumor regions were chosen for TCR sequencing.

The method was 5' RACE. Instrument used: NextSeq 500. In the TCR library protocol, a unique molecular identifier was attached to each TCR cDNA molecule so that PCR and sequencing errors could be corrected. The study's processing was this. Decombinator tools were used for TCR identification, UMI-based error correction and CDR3 extraction. TCRs above a frequency of 2 per 1,000, corresponding to the top 1% of the tumor frequency distribution, were defined as expanded. Renyi diversity was calculated using the R vegan package after each repertoire was subsampled 100 times to 5,000 TCRs. To build CDR3 similarity networks, amino acid triplet string-kernel similarity was used, and CDR3s were connected when their pairwise similarity was above 0.82. The raw public data were reprocessed by TCRdb itself: fastp quality trimming at Q25, MiXCR clonotype calling, in-frame beta chains only. Each entry is one CDR3 protein sequence, shown with its most common DNA and genes. The V and J calls come from TCRdb's annotation, not from the publication. This sample gives under 15,000 distinct CDR3 sequences in total; 3% to 4% of them show up just once. In total, the top ten clones hold more than 40% of the sample.

The V gene is TRBV28 and the J gene is TRBJ2-7; 12 bases in the junction line up with TRBD1. The receptor was derived from a male donor with early-stage non-small cell lung cancer. Sequences were derived from PBMCs, sampled at surgery. In nucleotide form, the sequence is TGTGCCAGCAGCCCGGGACAGGGGGCGCAGTCCTACGAGCAGTACTTC. Protein translation: CASSPGQGAQSYEQYF.